This TCR beta chain was sequenced for a study of shared clonotypes between healthy human individuals (dated by TCRdb to the early 2020s). About the study as a whole: A couple of women and three men aged 18 to 49 years were included in the cohort. Per donor, three plates each were used for CD4 naive and CD4 memory, two for CD8 naive, and one for CD8 memory. To estimate repertoire size and how much clonotypes are shared between individuals, the study performed deep sequencing of blood TCR repertoires from a few healthy adults. To increase sequencing depth and limit assay-specific biases, different laboratories used diverse techniques to prepare libraries and sequence TCR repertoires. Each donor's leukapheresis produced roughly between about 0.9 and 9.5 billion PBMCs. Study-wide findings and limitations: The genetic and exposure-history diversity represented was limited by the small number of donors. Pairwise subsampling led to the expectation that sequencing depth would affect the degree of clonotype sharing among donors. Incomplete sequencing was indicated by rarefaction of sorted-subset datasets, despite the large sequencing depth. Estimated clonotype richness was generally larger for naive than for memory subsets. Higher generation probabilities were observed for clonotypes shared by all four sorted-subset donors than for non-shared clonotypes. Sampling was restricted to blood, and TCR repertoires in tissue are likely to differ from TCR repertoires in blood. Across a handful of donors, roughly 5% of naive CD4, approximately 4% of naive CD8, 2% to 2.5% of memory CD4, and around 0.4% of memory CD8 clonotypes were shared.

Trimmed from V: 1 base; trimmed from J: 6 bases; junction bases lacking a gene match: 8. Based on the germline V gene, the CDR1 and CDR2 sequences are SGHAT and FQNNGV. The CDR3, from cysteine to phenylalanine, totals 16 residues. Just the 48-base CDR3 DNA is kept, in frame starting at base 1. TCR CDR3 regions were amplified from genomic DNA by multiplex PCR using the deep immunoSEQ assay. Extracted genomic DNA from each cell subset was distributed evenly across all wells of several immunoSEQ 96-well plates, and each plate was treated as a replicate. For sorted subsets, 200 to 250 ng of genomic DNA, equivalent to about 30,000 T cell genomes, went into each replicate PCR. Purified libraries were quantified with a Qubit 3.0 fluorometer, sized on a Bioanalyzer 2100, and re-quantified with the KAPA Library Quantification kit. Every immunoSEQ 96-well plate was sequenced on a dedicated single-read 150-cycle Illumina NextSeq 550 flow cell. On the authors' methods: Because the immunoSEQ output held only junctional sequences and lacked quality scores, the filtering could not match the filtering applied to full-length reads. To assign V/J genes and CDR3, sequences were annotated against IMGT germline references using PyIR, a Python wrapper for IgBLAST v1.9. Any read was removed if the V/J assignment was weak (E-value above 1e-6), the CDR3 was missing, or the read contained stop codons, out-of-frame junctions, or ambiguous translated residues. V3J clonotypes were defined by identical inferred V gene, J gene, and CDR3 amino acid sequence. Percentage overlap between repertoires was computed as shared unique clonotypes divided by the size of the smaller repertoire. RTK rarefaction, the Chao1 estimator, and Recon v2.1 estimates of unobserved clonotypes were used to assess repertoire richness. Generation probabilities were computed with OLGA for all TCRbeta clonotypes obtained by the gDNA method from several donors. In its TCRdb copy, this immuneACCESS table keeps in-frame sequences only and misses some clones. Where compared with another copy, unresolved V genes explain less than half of these, and the others have no known cause. V and J calls plus clone size are reproduced from that table; the DNA served to infer D and trimming. The sample table lists about 2 million clones, approximately 94% of them with a count of one. 1% to 1.5% of the sample is taken by the ten largest.

CD8 naive samples consisted of CD45RO-negative cells that were positively selected for CCR7, yielding a CD45RA+CCR7+ population without TemRA cells. Healthy HIV-negative adults with no recently reported acute infections or vaccinations were included as donors. Every donor was a Caucasian adult living in Nashville, Tennessee, USA. After blood collection by leukapheresis, PBMCs were isolated using Ficoll-Histopaque density gradient centrifugation and then cryopreserved in the vapor phase of liquid nitrogen. Analytical flow cytometry was used to check the purity and quantity of every magnetically sorted T cell population. From each sorted fraction, genomic DNA was isolated and quantified by UV absorbance on a Nanodrop 2000c. Turning to this clone: Its antigen is unknown. Within one base of it there is no much larger clone, and no base qualities were kept.

The sample was naive CD8+ T cells sorted from blood. The sample's cell subset or site label, in plain terms: CD45RA+CCR7+. The receptor was derived from a man between 18 and 35 years old in good health. The chain joins TRBV11-2 to TRBJ2-2, with 7 bases matching TRBD1. The nucleotides read TGTGCCAGCAGCTTAGTGACAGGGTTGGGGGCCGGGGAGCTGTTTTTT. This is translated as CASSLVTGLGAGELFF.